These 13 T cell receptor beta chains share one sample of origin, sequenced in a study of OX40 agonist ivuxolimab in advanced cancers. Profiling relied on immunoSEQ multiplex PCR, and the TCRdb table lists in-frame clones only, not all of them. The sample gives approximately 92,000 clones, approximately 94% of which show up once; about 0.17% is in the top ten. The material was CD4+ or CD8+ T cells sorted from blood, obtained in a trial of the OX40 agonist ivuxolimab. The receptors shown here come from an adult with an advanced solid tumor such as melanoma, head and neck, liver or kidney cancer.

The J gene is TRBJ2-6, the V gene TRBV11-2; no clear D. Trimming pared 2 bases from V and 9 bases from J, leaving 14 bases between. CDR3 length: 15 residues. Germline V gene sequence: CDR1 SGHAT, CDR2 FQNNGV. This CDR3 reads CASSLPDRRLNVLTF. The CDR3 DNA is TGTGCCAGCAGCTTACCAGATAGGCGCCTCAACGTCCTGACTTTC. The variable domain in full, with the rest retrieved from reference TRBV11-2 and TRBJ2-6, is EAGVAQSPRYKIIEKRQSVAFWCNPISGHATLYWYQQILGQGPKLLIQFQNNGVVDDSQLPKDRFSAERLKGVDSTLKIQPAKLEDSAVYLCASSLPDRRLNVLTFGAGSRLTVL.

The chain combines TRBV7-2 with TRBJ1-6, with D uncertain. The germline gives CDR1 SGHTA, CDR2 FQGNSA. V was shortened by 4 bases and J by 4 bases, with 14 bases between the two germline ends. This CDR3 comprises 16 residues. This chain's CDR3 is CASSSPYRSYNSPLHF. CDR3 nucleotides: TGTGCCAGCAGCTCCCCCTACCGTAGTTATAATTCACCCCTCCACTTT.

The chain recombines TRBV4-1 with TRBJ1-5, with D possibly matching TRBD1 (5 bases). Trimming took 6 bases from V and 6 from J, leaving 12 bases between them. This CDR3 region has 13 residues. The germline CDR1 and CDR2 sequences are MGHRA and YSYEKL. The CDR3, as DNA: TGCGCCAGCAGGCGGGGACCGGGTCAGCCCCAGCATTTT. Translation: CASRRGPGQPQHF.

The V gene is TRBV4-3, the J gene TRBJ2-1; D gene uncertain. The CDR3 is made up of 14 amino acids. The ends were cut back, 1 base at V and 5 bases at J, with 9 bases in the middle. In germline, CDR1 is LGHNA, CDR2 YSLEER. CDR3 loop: CASSQALQNNEQFF. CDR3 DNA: TGCGCCAGCAGCCAAGCACTCCAAAACAATGAGCAGTTCTTC.

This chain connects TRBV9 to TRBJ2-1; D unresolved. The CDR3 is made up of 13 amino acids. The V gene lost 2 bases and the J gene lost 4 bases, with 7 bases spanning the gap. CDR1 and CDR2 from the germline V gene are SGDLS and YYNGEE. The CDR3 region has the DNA TGTGCCAGCAGCGTCCGGGCGTACAATGAGCAGTTCTTC. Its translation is CASSVRAYNEQFF.

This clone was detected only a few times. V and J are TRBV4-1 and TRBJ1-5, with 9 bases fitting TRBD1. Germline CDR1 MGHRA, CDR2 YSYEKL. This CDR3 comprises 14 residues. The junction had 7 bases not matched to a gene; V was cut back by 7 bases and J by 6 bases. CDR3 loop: CASTRGQGSQPQHF. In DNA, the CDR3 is TGCGCCAGCACGCGGGGACAGGGTTCTCAGCCCCAGCATTTT.

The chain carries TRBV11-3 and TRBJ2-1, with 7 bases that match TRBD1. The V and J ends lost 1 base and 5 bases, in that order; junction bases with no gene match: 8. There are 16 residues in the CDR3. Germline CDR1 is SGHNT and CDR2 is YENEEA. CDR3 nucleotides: TGTGCCAGCAGCTTAGGTCAGGGGCAGGGGGACAATGAGCAGTTCTTC. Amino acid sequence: CASSLGQGQGDNEQFF. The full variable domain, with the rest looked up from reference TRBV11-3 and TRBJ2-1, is EAGVVQSPRYKIIEKKQPVAFWCNPISGHNTLYWYLQNLGQGPELLIRYENEEAVDDSQLPKDRFSAERLKGVDSTLKIQPAELGDSAVYLCASSLGQGQGDNEQFFGPGTRLTVL.

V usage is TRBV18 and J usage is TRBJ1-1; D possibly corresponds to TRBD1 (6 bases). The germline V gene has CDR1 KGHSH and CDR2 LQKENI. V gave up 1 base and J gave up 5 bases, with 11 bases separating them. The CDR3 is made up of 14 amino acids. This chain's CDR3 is CASSPQGVRTEAFF. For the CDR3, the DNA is TGTGCCAGCTCACCACAGGGGGTTCGGACTGAAGCTTTCTTT.

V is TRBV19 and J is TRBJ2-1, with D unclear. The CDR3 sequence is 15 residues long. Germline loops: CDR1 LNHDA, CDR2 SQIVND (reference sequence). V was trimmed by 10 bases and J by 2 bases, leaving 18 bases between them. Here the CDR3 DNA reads TGTGCCACCCGCCCGTGGGGTGGCACCTACAATGAGCAGTTCTTC. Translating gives CATRPWGGTYNEQFF.

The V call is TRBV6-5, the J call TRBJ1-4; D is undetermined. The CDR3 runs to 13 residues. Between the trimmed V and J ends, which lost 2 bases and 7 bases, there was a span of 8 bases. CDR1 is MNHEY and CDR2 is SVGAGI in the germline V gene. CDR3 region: CASSYRGSEKLFF. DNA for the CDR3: TGTGCCAGCAGTTACCGTGGTAGTGAAAAACTGTTTTTT.

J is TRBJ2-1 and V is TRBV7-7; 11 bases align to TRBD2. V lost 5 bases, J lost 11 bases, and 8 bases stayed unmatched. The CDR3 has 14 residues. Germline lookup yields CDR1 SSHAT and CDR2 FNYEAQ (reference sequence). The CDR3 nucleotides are TGTGCCAGCAGCCTCGGGACTAGCGGCCTTAAGCAGTTCTTC. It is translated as CASSLGTSGLKQFF.

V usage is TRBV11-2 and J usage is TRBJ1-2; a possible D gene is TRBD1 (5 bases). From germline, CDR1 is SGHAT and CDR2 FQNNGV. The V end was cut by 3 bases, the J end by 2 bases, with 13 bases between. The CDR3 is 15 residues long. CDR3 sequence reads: CASSLEGSRNYGYTF. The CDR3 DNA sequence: TGTGCCAGCAGCTTGGAGGGGTCCCGAAACTATGGCTACACCTTC.

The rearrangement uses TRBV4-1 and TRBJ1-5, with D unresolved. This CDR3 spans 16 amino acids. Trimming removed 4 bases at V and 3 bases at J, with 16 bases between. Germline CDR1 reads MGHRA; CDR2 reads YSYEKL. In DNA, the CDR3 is TGCGCCAGCAGCCGCCTAATGTCAGGACCCAATCAGCCCCAGCATTTT. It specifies CASSRLMSGPNQPQHF.